This T cell receptor (beta chain) was identified in a study of T-cell reconstitution after alpha-beta-depleted transplantation in children. Trimming took 4 bases from V and 4 from J, leaving 7 bases between them. The CDR3 runs 13 residues. The germline V gene encodes CDR1 MNHNS and CDR2 SASEGT. Unique molecular identifiers were built into the TCRbeta library. MiXCR, run by TCRdb on the PCR reads, gives a single entry per CDR3 protein. The table has over 550,000 distinct CDR3 sequences, about 11% seen once. The chain uses TRBV6-1 and TRBJ2-2, with D tentatively TRBD2 (6 bases). The sequence derives from a human donor who donated a stem cell graft to a child with acute myeloid leukemia. Sample: PBMCs from the stem cell graft donor, taken from the stem cell graft. The CDR3: CASSAGGTGELFF. The DNA for the CDR3 is TGTGCCAGCAGTGCCGGGGGCACCGGGGAGCTGTTTTTT.